The next 3 T cell receptor beta chains were all read from a single sample in a study of T-cell memory formation after mild COVID-19. TCRdb ran MiXCR on the 5' RACE reads and lists one entry per CDR3 protein. The sample contains 500,000 to 650,000 distinct CDR3 sequences, about 20% of which appear only once. Source material: PBMCs or a T cell subset sorted from them (not recorded which). These receptors originate from an adult woman who had mild COVID-19 (a few samples of this study predate the infection). Cell type and time point are not known.

There are a few counts of this clonotype. The chain employs TRBV29-1 and TRBJ2-3; TRBD1 agrees at 10 bases. This CDR3 region has 12 residues. V lost 7 bases, J lost 3 bases, and 1 base stayed unmatched. Germline CDR1 and CDR2: SQVTM and ANQGSEA. CDR3 amino acids: CSGQGATDTQYF. The DNA for the CDR3 is TGCAGCGGACAGGGGGCAACAGATACGCAGTATTTT.

This clonotype was found a few times. This chain links TRBV7-2 with TRBJ2-7; D perhaps matches TRBD1 (5 bases). Trimming removed 5 bases at V and 2 bases at J, with 22 bases between. The germline CDR1 and CDR2 sequences are SGHTA and FQGNSA. CDR3 size: 17 residues. The DNA for the CDR3 is TGTGCCAGCAGCCTAGGAATAGGGGCTTCCCGCACCTACGAGCAGTACTTC. This codes for CASSLGIGASRTYEQYF.

This clonotype was detected only a few times. The J gene is TRBJ2-5, the V gene TRBV5-1; TRBD2 might be the D (5 bases). This CDR3 contains 14 residues. The V gene's germline CDR1 is SGHRS and CDR2 YFSETQ. The V end lost 0 bases, the J end lost 3 bases, and 9 bases lay between the germline ends. The CDR3 region is CASSLVAPEETQYF. The CDR3 DNA sequence: TGCGCCAGCAGCTTGGTAGCGCCCGAAGAGACCCAGTACTTC.